The subject of this entry is one TCR beta chain. The table lists this clonotype with many counts. This receptor's antigen is unknown. Base qualities are not provided; no much larger clone lies one nucleotide away. The library was generated by 5' RACE. The run used a NextSeq 500. In the TCR library protocol, a unique molecular identifier was attached to each TCR cDNA molecule so that PCR and sequencing errors could be corrected. As for how the authors treated the data: TCR identification, UMI-based error correction and CDR3 extraction were all carried out with Decombinator tools. Expanded TCRs were defined as those above a frequency of 2 per 1,000, corresponding to the top 1% of the tumor frequency distribution. Expanded tumor TCRs were classed as regional if statistically deemed absent (corrected P<0.05) from at least one tumor region, otherwise ubiquitous. Rényi diversity was computed with the R vegan package after subsampling each repertoire 100 times to 5,000 TCRs. CDR3 similarity networks were constructed using string-kernel similarity of amino acid triplets, with links drawn between CDR3s whose pairwise similarity was above 0.82. TCRdb trimmed the raw reads at Q25, called clones with MiXCR and kept productive beta chains. Records with the same CDR3 protein are collapsed into one entry carrying the most frequent genes and DNA. These V and J calls rely on TCRdb rather than the paper's analysis. This sample holds around 23,000 distinct CDR3 sequences; roughly 6.5% were observed only once. The top ten clonotypes cover 9% to 12% of the sample.

The CDR3 covers 15 residues, taking in both the cysteine and the phenylalanine. The kept DNA is CDR3 alone, 45 bases in frame from the first base. Trimmed from V: 5 bases; trimmed from J: 9 bases; junction bases lacking a gene match: 10. Per the germline V gene, SGHTA is the CDR1 and FQGNSA is the CDR2. The entry originates in a study of spatial heterogeneity in lung cancer (dated by TCRdb to 2018 to 2020). Regarding the research as a whole: Beta-chain transcripts were consistently detected in greater numbers than alpha-chain transcripts, which likely reflects a higher abundance of beta-chain transcripts. At surgery, both alpha and beta chains were TCR-sequenced in approximately 210 tumor regions, over 61 matched nontumor lung samples and over 50 PBMC samples. In tumor regions, TCR transcript counts showed a strong correlation with a T cell transcriptional module score from matched bulk RNA-seq. TCR repertoire features were related to nonsynonymous mutation counts determined by whole-exome sequencing of tumor tissue. In the raw uncorrected reads, each unique combination of TCR and UMI appeared more than ten times on average. In non-small cell lung cancer, the study made a quantitative comparison of TCR alpha and beta repertoires among multiple tumor regions, matched nontumor lung and blood.

General findings and caveats noted by the study authors: The count of ubiquitous expanded TCRs correlated with the count of ubiquitous nonsynonymous mutations, and the count of regional expanded TCRs correlated with the count of regional nonsynonymous mutations. The tumor nonsynonymous mutation count correlated with the number of expanded intratumoral alpha and beta TCRs. TCR-seq coverage of tumor T cells was estimated at only around 7% for alpha chains and 11% to 15% for beta chains. Additional single-cell paired TCR alpha and beta sequencing was considered necessary to confirm, at a functional level, the hypothesis that regional TCRs recognize regional mutations.

This specimen's time point label, interpreted: sample taken at primary tumor resection. Samples were obtained from over 70 patients with early-stage, untreated non-small cell lung cancer from the lung TRACERx cohort. TCR sequencing used whole RNA extracted from tumor and nontumor lung tissue, or from cryopreserved PBMC samples, without cell sorting. A patient was chosen for TCR sequencing only when enough RNA was available from at least two tumor regions. Before selection, tumor and adjacent nontumor lung specimens were reviewed by a lung pathologist. The sample consisted of lung tumor tissue, taken at surgery. The TCR was taken from a male donor with early-stage non-small cell lung cancer. In this chain, TRBV7-2 is recombined with TRBJ1-6; TRBD1 matches 7 bases in the middle. CDR3 protein: CASSTRGNSISPLHF. At the DNA level, the sequence is TGTGCCAGCAGCACCAGGGGGAATTCTATTTCACCCCTCCACTTT.